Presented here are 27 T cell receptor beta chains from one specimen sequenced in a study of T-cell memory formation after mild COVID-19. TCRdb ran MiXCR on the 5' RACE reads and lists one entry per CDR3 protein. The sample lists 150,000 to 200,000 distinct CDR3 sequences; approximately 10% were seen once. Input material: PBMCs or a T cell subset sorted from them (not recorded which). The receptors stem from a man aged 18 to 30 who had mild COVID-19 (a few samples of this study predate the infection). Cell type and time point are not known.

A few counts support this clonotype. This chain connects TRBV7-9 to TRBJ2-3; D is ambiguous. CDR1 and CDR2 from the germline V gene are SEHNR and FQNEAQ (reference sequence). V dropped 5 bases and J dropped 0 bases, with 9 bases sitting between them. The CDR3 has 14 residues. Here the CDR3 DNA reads TGTGCCAGCAGCCCCAGCTGGAGCACAGATACGCAGTATTTT. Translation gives CASSPSWSTDTQYF.

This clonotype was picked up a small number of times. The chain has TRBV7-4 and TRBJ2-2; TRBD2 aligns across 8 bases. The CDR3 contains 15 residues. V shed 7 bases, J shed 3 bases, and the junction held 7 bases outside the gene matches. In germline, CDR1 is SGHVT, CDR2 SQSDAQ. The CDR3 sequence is CASTFFGGDTGELFF. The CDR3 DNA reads TGTGCCAGCACCTTCTTCGGGGGGGACACCGGGGAGCTGTTTTTT. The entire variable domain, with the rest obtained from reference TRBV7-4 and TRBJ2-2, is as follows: GAGVSQSPRYKVAKRGRDVALRCDSISGHVTLYWYRQTLGQGSEVLTYSQSDAQRDKSGRPSGRFSAERPERSVSTLKIQRTEQGDSAVYLCASTFFGGDTGELFFGEGSRLTVL.

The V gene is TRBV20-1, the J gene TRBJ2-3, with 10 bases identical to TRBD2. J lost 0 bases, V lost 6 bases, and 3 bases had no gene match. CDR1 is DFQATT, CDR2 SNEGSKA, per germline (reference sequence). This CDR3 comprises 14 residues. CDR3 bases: TGCAGTGCGGAGACTAGCGGGAGCACAGATACGCAGTATTTT. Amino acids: CSAETSGSTDTQYF.

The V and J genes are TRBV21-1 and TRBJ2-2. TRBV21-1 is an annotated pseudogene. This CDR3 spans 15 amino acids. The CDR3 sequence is CASSKVGECSGELFF. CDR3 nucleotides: TGTGCCAGCAGCAAAGTCGGGGAATGTAGCGGGGAGCTGTTTTTT.

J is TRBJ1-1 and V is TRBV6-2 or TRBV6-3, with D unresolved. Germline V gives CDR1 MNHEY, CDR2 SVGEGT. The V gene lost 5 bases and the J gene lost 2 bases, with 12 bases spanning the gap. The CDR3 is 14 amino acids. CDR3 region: CASSPRGFNTEAFF. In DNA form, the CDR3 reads TGTGCCAGCAGTCCCCGAGGGTTCAACACTGAAGCTTTCTTT.

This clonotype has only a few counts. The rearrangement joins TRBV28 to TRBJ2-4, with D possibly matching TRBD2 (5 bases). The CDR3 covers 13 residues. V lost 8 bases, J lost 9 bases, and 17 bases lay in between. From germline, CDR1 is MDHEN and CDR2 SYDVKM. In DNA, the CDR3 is TGTGCCAGCCGGGGAGAAATTTGGGGCATTCAGTACTTC. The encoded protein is CASRGEIWGIQYF.

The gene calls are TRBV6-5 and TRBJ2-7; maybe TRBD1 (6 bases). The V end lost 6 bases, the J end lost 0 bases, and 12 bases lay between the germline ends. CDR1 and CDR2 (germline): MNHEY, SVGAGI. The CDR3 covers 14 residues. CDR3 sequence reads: CASSPRQASYEQYF. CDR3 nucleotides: TGTGCCAGCAGCCCTAGACAGGCCTCCTACGAGCAGTACTTC.

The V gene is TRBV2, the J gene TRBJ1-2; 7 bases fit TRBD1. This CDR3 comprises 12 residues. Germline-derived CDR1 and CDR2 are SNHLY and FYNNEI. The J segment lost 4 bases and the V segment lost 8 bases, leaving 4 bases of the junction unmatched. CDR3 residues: CASSGGSYGYTF. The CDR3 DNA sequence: TGTGCCAGCTCAGGGGGTAGCTATGGCTACACCTTC.

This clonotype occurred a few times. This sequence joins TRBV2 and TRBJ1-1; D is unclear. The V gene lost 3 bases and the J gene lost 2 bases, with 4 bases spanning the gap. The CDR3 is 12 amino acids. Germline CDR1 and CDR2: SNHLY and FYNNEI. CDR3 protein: CASSERNTEAFF. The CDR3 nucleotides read TGTGCCAGCAGTGAGCGTAACACTGAAGCTTTCTTT.

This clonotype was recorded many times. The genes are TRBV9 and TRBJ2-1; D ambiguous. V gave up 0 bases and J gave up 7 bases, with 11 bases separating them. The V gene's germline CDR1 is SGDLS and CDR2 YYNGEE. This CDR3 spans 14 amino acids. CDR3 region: CASSVAVARNEQFF. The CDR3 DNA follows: TGTGCCAGCAGCGTAGCTGTAGCTCGAAATGAGCAGTTCTTC.

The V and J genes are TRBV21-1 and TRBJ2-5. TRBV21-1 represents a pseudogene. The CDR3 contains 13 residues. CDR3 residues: CASSEISGETQYF. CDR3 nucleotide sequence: TGTGCCAGCAGCGAAATCTCTGGAGAGACCCAGTACTTC.

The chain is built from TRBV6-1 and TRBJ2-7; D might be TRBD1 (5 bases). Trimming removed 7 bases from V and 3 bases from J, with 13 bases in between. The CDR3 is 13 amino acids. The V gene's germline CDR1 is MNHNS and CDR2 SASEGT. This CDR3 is CASTIGEGYEQYF. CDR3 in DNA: TGTGCCAGCACGATAGGGGAAGGCTACGAGCAGTACTTC.

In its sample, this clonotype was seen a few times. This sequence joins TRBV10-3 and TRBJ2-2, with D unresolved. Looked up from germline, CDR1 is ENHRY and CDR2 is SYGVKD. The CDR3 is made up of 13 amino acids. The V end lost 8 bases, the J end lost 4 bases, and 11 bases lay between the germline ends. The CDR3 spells CAIRAGATGELFF. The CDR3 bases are TGTGCCATCCGGGCAGGAGCCACCGGGGAGCTGTTTTTT.

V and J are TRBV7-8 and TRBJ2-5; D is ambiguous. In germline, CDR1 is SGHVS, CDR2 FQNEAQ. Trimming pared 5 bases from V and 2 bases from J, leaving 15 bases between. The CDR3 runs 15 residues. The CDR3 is CASSPRRLTQETQYF. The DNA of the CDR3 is TGTGCCAGCAGCCCACGAAGGTTGACACAAGAGACCCAGTACTTC.

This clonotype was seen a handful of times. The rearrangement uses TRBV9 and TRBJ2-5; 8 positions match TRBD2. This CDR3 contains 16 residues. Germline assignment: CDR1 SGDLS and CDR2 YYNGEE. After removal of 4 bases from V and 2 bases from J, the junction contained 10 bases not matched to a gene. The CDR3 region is CASSPPDERGQETQYF. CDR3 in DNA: TGTGCCAGCAGCCCCCCTGATGAGCGGGGGCAAGAGACCCAGTACTTC.

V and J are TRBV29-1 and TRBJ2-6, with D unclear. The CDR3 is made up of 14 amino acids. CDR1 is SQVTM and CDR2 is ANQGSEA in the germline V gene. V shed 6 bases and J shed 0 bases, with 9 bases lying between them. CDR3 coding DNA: TGCAGCGTCCGAGCAGGCTCTGGGGCCAACGTCCTGACTTTC. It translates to CSVRAGSGANVLTF.

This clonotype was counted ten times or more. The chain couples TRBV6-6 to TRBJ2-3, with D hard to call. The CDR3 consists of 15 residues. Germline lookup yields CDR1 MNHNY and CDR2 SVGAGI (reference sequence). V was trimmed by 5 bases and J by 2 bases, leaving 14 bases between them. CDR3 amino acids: CASSPSLRYTDTQYF. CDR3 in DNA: TGTGCCAGCAGTCCCTCTCTACGTTACACAGATACGCAGTATTTT.

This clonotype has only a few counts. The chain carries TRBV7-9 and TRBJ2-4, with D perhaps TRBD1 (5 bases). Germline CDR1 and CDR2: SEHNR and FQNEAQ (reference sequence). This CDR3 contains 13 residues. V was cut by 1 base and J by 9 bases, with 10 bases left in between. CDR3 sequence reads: CASSLGREGIQYF. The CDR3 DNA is TGTGCCAGCAGCTTAGGCAGGGAAGGCATTCAGTACTTC.

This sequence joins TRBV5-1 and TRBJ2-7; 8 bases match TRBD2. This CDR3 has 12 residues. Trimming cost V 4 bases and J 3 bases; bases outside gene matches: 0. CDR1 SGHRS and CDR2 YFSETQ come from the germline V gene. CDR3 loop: CASSRGGYEQYF. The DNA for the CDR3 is TGCGCCAGCAGCCGGGGGGGCTACGAGCAGTACTTC.

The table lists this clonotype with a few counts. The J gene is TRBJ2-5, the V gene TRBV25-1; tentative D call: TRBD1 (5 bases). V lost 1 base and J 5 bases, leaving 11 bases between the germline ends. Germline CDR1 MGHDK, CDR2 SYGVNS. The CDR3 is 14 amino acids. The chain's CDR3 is CASSESGFAETQYF. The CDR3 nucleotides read TGTGCCAGCAGTGAATCAGGGTTTGCGGAGACCCAGTACTTC.

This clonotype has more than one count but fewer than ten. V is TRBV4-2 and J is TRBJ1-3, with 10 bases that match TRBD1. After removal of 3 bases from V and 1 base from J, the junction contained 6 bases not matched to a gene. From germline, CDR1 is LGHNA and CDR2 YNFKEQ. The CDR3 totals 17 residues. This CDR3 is CASSHHGDRGSGNTIYF. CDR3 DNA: TGTGCCAGCAGCCACCATGGGGACAGGGGATCTGGAAACACCATATATTTT.

CDR3 amino acids: CASSLTSSLAGGQETQYF. The CDR3 DNA reads TGTGCCAGCAGCTTAACGTCTAGTTTAGCGGGCGGTCAAGAGACCCAGTACTTC. The rearrangement links TRBV7-3 to TRBJ2-5; 7 positions match TRBD2. Germline V gene sequence: CDR1 SGHTA, CDR2 FQGTGA. J gave up 2 bases and V 0 bases, and 12 bases lay outside the gene matches. CDR3 length equals 18 residues. Full variable domain (remainder filled in from reference TRBV7-3 and TRBJ2-5): GAGVSQTPSNKVTEKGKYVELRCDPISGHTALYWYRQSLGQGPEFLIYFQGTGAADDSGLPNDRFFAVRPEGSVSTLKIQRTERGDSAVYLCASSLTSSLAGGQETQYFGPGTRLLVL.

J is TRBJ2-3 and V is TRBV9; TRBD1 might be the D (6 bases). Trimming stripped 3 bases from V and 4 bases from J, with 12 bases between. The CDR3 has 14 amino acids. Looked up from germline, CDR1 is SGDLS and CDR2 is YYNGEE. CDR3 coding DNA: TGTGCCAGCAGCGCGATGGGGGCGCCAGATACGCAGTATTTT. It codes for CASSAMGAPDTQYF.

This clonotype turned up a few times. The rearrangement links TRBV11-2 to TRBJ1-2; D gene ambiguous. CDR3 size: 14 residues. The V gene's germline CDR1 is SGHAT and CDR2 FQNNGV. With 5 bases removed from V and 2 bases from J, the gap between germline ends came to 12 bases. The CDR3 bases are TGTGCCAGCAGCCGGCAAGTTATGAACTATGGCTACACCTTC. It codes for CASSRQVMNYGYTF.

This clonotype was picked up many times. CDR3 loop: CASSYRSILPKQETQYF. The DNA for the CDR3 is TGTGCCAGCAGTTACAGGTCTATCTTACCCAAACAGGAGACCCAGTACTTC. This rearrangement joins TRBV6-6 to TRBJ2-5, with D hard to call. This CDR3 is built from 17 residues. V lost 2 bases and J lost 5, with 21 bases in between. Germline V lookup: CDR1 MNHNY, CDR2 SVGAGI (reference sequence).

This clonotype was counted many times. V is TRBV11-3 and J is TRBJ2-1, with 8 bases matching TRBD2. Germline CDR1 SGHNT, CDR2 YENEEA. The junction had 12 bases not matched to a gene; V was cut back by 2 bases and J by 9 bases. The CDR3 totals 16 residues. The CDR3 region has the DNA TGTGCCAGCAGCTTATACGGGGGGGCCGAGTTCACTGAGCAGTTCTTC. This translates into CASSLYGGAEFTEQFF.

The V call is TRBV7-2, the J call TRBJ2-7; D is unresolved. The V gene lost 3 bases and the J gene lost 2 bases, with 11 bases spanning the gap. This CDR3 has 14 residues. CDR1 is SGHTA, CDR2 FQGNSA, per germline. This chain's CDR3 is CASSFSDLTYEQYF. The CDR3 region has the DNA TGTGCCAGCAGCTTTTCGGATCTGACCTACGAGCAGTACTTC.